This record concerns one T cell receptor beta chain sequence. The target antigen is unknown. These data belong to a study of persistence of HIV-infected CD4 T cells. Study findings and constraints: Degenerate expanded CDR3beta sequences were enriched among CMV- and Gag-responding cells.

This CDR3 has 15 residues. Germline V CDR1 and CDR2: MNHEY, SVGAGI. V lost 6 bases and J 0 bases, leaving 15 bases between the germline ends. The libraries were made with immunoSEQ version 4 in survey mode. Clones were sequenced by immunoSEQ multiplex PCR, and TCRdb holds only the in-frame ones, with some missing. The table has 15,000 to 20,000 clones, 70% to 80% seen once. Cells were stimulated with CMV-infected fibroblast lysates at 10 ug/mL. Responding CD4+ T cells were sorted by upregulation of both CD40 ligand and CD69. This clonotype originated in an adult man with HIV who was CMV-seropositive. This material consisted of CD4+ T cells sorted from PBMCs after approximately 18-hour stimulation, taken from a patient who received antiretroviral therapy. The chain employs TRBV6-5 and TRBJ2-7, with a possible D match to TRBD2 (5 bases). Here the CDR3 reads CASRLGRSASYEQYF. CDR3 in DNA: TGTGCCAGCAGACTAGGACGGTCTGCCTCCTACGAGCAGTACTTC.